Only one count was recorded for the clone carrying this T cell receptor beta chain. Trimming took 5 bases from V and 10 from J, leaving 15 bases between them. Per the germline V gene, CDR1 is SGHAT and CDR2 is FQNNGV. The CDR3 runs 13 residues. The data belong to a study of T cell changes during pregnancy in multiple sclerosis. TCRdb's table, derived via immunoSEQ multiplex PCR, lists solely in-frame clones and lacks some. Of under 45,000 clones in the sample, about 92% were seen once. V is TRBV11-2 and J is TRBJ2-1, with D tentatively TRBD2 (7 bases). This material consisted of CD4+ T cells from peripheral blood mononuclear cells, taken in the third trimester of pregnancy. This receptor was identified in a female donor with multiple sclerosis, enrolled in a pregnancy study. CDR3 bases: TGTGCCAGCAGCCTAGGGGGGGGCTCAGAGCAGTTCTTC. This gives the protein CASSLGGGSEQFF. The variable domain in full, completed from reference TRBV11-2 and TRBJ2-1, reads EAGVAQSPRYKIIEKRQSVAFWCNPISGHATLYWYQQILGQGPKLLIQFQNNGVVDDSQLPKDRFSAERLKGVDSTLKIQPAKLEDSAVYLCASSLGGGSEQFFGPGTRLTVL.